Listed here are 16 T cell receptor beta chains from one sample, sequenced in a study of PD-L1 blockade in urothelial cancer. The protocol was immunoSEQ multiplex PCR, while the TCRdb copy is restricted to in-frame clones and leaves out a portion. The sample records around 46,000 clones, approximately 90% being singletons. Indicated time point: peripheral blood 6 weeks after treatment start. Material: PBMCs, obtained around atezolizumab (anti-PD-L1) treatment. The receptors derive from a man aged 55-75 years with urothelial cancer.

V gene TRBV5-1 combines with J gene TRBJ2-3; 9 bases line up with TRBD2. The junction had 5 bases not matched to a gene; V was cut back by 2 bases and J by 4 bases. CDR1 and CDR2 from the germline V gene are SGHRS and YFSETQ. The CDR3 is made up of 15 amino acids. The CDR3 bases are TGCGCCAGCAGCTTAGGCGGGGGGGCGTCAGATACGCAGTATTTT. Residues: CASSLGGGASDTQYF.

This clone is a singleton in its sample. V and J are TRBV5-8 and TRBJ1-4; D unclear. V was shortened by 3 bases and J by 3 bases, with 12 bases between the two germline ends. Per the germline V gene, CDR1 is SGHTS and CDR2 is YDEGEE. The CDR3 totals 15 residues. CDR3 coding DNA: TGTGCCAGCAGCTACCCCAGTTCAGCTAATGAAAAACTGTTTTTT. Translation: CASSYPSSANEKLFF.

This clone has only a few counts. The chain uses TRBV29-1 and TRBJ1-1, with TRBD1 matching over 11 bases. J was trimmed by 0 bases and V by 6 bases; bases with no gene match: 9. The CDR3 runs to 16 residues. CDR1 SQVTM and CDR2 ANQGSEA come from the germline V gene. The CDR3 nucleotides are TGCAGCGTCACTGAGGACAGGGGGCCCGTGAACACTGAAGCTTTCTTT. This translates into CSVTEDRGPVNTEAFF.

The rearrangement joins TRBV6-1 to TRBJ2-5; D is ambiguous. This CDR3 contains 12 residues. V gave up 1 base and J gave up 4 bases, with 4 bases separating them. Looked up from germline, CDR1 is MNHNS and CDR2 is SASEGT. The DNA of the CDR3 is TGTGCCAGCAGTGAAGGAGGAGAGACCCAGTACTTC. This sequence encodes CASSEGGETQYF.

This clone was detected once. J is TRBJ2-7 and V is TRBV4-3, with 9 bases fitting TRBD2. The CDR3 length is 14 residues. V trimming: 6 bases; J trimming: 3 bases; junction bases outside the gene matches: 6. Germline CDR1 is LGHNA and CDR2 is YSLEER. This CDR3 reads CASSPSGTSYEQYF. DNA for the CDR3: TGCGCCAGCAGTCCTAGCGGGACCAGCTACGAGCAGTACTTC.

V and J are TRBV12-2 and TRBJ2-2; the D call in the table, TRBD2, was not verified against the DNA. TRBV12-2 counts as a pseudogene. The CDR3 extends over 15 amino acids. The CDR3 protein is CASRLAPGETGELFF. Written as DNA, the CDR3 is TGTGCAAGTCGCTTAGCGCCCGGGGAAACCGGGGAGCTGTTTTTT.

The J gene is TRBJ2-1, the V gene TRBV27; TRBD1 aligns across 12 bases. Germline V gene data show CDR1 as MNHEY and CDR2 as SMNVEV (reference sequence). This CDR3 region has 15 residues. V lost 6 bases, J lost 8 bases, and 8 bases stayed unmatched. CDR3 bases: TGTGCCAGCAGAACTACCGGGACAGGGGGCTATGAGCAGTTCTTC. Protein sequence: CASRTTGTGGYEQFF.

The chain recombines TRBV6-5 with TRBJ2-1; no reliable D call. Germline V CDR1 and CDR2: MNHEY, SVGAGI. Trimming cost V 7 bases and J 8 bases, with 15 bases left between them. The CDR3 sequence is 13 residues long. The CDR3 DNA sequence: TGTGCCAGCATGGGTGGAGTTACGGATGAGCAGTTCTTC. Translating it yields CASMGGVTDEQFF.

The J gene is TRBJ2-7, the V gene TRBV28; D gene ambiguous. This CDR3 comprises 18 residues. The V end was cut by 1 base, the J end by 3 bases, with 22 bases between. The germline V gene encodes CDR1 MDHEN and CDR2 SYDVKM. CDR3: CASSLFSRTTSSIYEQYF. The DNA for the CDR3 is TGTGCCAGCAGTTTATTCTCCCGAACTACCAGCTCTATCTACGAGCAGTACTTC.

The chain carries TRBV19 and TRBJ2-6; tentatively, D is TRBD2 (6 bases). Trimming cost V 8 bases and J 0 bases, with 20 bases left between them. CDR1 is LNHDA and CDR2 is SQIVND in the germline V gene (reference sequence). CDR3 length: 18 amino acids. DNA for the CDR3: TGTGCCAGTGCCCCCCAAGGTCAGGGACTCTCTGGGGCCAACGTCCTGACTTTC. Its translation: CASAPQGQGLSGANVLTF.

The chain joins TRBV27 to TRBJ2-1, with no clear D. With 0 bases removed from V and 5 bases from J, the gap between germline ends came to 11 bases. The CDR3 loop spans 15 amino acids. The germline gives CDR1 MNHEY, CDR2 SMNVEV (reference sequence). The CDR3 DNA follows: TGTGCCAGCAGTTTATCCCACCCGGTCGACAATGAGCAGTTCTTC. Translating gives CASSLSHPVDNEQFF.

This clone has a handful of counts. The chain uses TRBV27 and TRBJ2-2; the D gene is possibly TRBD2 (6 bases). Germline loops: CDR1 MNHEY, CDR2 SMNVEV (reference sequence). The CDR3 runs 15 residues. V was trimmed by 8 bases and J by 3 bases, leaving 16 bases between them. In nucleotides, the CDR3 is TGTGCCAGCCAAGTGGGGGGACTGGACACCGGGGAGCTGTTTTTT. It specifies CASQVGGLDTGELFF.

The CDR3 region has the DNA TGCGCCAGCAGCCAAGAAATGGGGGGGACAGGGGTGACGAACACTGAAGCTTTCTTT. Translating it yields CASSQEMGGTGVTNTEAFF. The chain recombines TRBV4-3 with TRBJ1-1; 10 positions agree with TRBD1. The CDR3 totals 19 residues. Germline V gene sequence: CDR1 LGHNA, CDR2 YSLEER. J lost 1 base, V lost 0 bases, and 11 bases had no gene match.

This rearrangement joins TRBV5-6 to TRBJ2-6; D gene uncertain. CDR3 length: 15 residues. V lost 1 base to trimming and J lost 0 bases, with 5 bases between them. Per the germline V gene, CDR1 is SGHDT and CDR2 is YYEEEE. CDR3 region: CASSLRSSGANVLTF. The CDR3 nucleotides are TGTGCCAGCAGCTTGCGGAGCTCTGGGGCCAACGTCCTGACTTTC.

The rearrangement uses TRBV4-1 and TRBJ2-7; 7 nucleotides line up with TRBD1. J gave up 1 base and V 1 base, and 4 bases lay outside the gene matches. The CDR3 covers 15 residues. From germline, CDR1 is MGHRA and CDR2 YSYEKL. The CDR3: CASSQGQGLSYEQYF. The CDR3 DNA follows: TGCGCCAGCAGCCAAGGACAGGGTTTATCCTACGAGCAGTACTTC.

The V gene is TRBV27, the J gene TRBJ1-1; the D gene is possibly TRBD1 (5 bases). The germline V gene has CDR1 MNHEY and CDR2 SMNVEV (reference sequence). The V gene lost 8 bases and the J gene lost 3 bases, with 25 bases spanning the gap. This CDR3 comprises 17 residues. CDR3 protein: CASGADRPTAGYTEAFF. The CDR3 nucleotides are TGTGCCAGCGGGGCCGACCGACCCACGGCTGGGTACACTGAAGCTTTCTTT.